A selection of T cell receptor beta chains follows, all from one sample in a study of blood T cell repertoires in COVID-19. The repertoire was sequenced with immunoSEQ multiplex PCR; TCRdb's copy has only in-frame clones and lacks some. The sample has 150,000 or so clones, about 87% seen once. The source material was peripheral blood. These receptors were collected from a woman in her 70s with COVID-19, enrolled during active disease. CDR3s include the opening cysteine and the closing phenylalanine or tryptophan. The order of the fields is J gene, D gene, V gene, clone size, CDR3 protein, CDR3 DNA. D genes are given only for firm matches. A clone size is listed for some rows: how often the clone was seen (once, few, many), or a class if it is expanded.

J gene: TRBJ2-7; D gene: .; V gene: TRBV5-6; clone size: once; CDR3 protein: CASSLFGRGTSYEQYF; CDR3 DNA: TGTGCCAGCAGCTTGTTCGGTCGGGGTACGTCCTACGAGCAGTACTTC
J gene: TRBJ2-1; D gene: TRBD2; V gene: TRBV4-2; clone size: .; CDR3 protein: CASSPSSSGGAVNEQFF; CDR3 DNA: TGTGCCAGCAGCCCGAGTTCTAGCGGGGGGGCCGTTAATGAGCAGTTCTTC
J gene: TRBJ2-7; D gene: TRBD1; V gene: TRBV2; clone size: .; CDR3 protein: CASSRDRKAYEQYF; CDR3 DNA: TGTGCCAGCAGCCGGGACAGGAAAGCCTACGAGCAGTACTTC
J gene: TRBJ2-7; D gene: TRBD1; V gene: TRBV18; clone size: .; CDR3 protein: CASSPGQTYEQYF; CDR3 DNA: TGTGCCAGCTCACCGGGACAGACCTACGAGCAGTACTTC
J gene: TRBJ2-1; D gene: TRBD2; V gene: TRBV4-1; clone size: .; CDR3 protein: CASSQSPSGVNEQFF; CDR3 DNA: TGCGCCAGCAGCCAATCCCCTAGCGGGGTCAATGAGCAGTTCTTC
J gene: TRBJ1-6; D gene: .; V gene: TRBV19; clone size: .; CDR3 protein: CASSIRTSGNSPLHF; CDR3 DNA: TGTGCCAGTAGTATACGCACATCCGGGAATTCACCCCTCCACTTT
J gene: TRBJ1-2; D gene: .; V gene: TRBV10-3; clone size: .; CDR3 protein: CAISLQGGLYGYTF; CDR3 DNA: TGTGCCATCAGCCTCCAGGGAGGACTCTATGGCTACACCTTC
J gene: TRBJ1-3; D gene: .; V gene: TRBV29-1; clone size: few; CDR3 protein: CSVVQGGSPSGNTIYF; CDR3 DNA: TGCAGCGTTGTACAAGGAGGTTCCCCCTCTGGAAACACCATATATTTT
J gene: TRBJ1-2; D gene: .; V gene: TRBV5-5; clone size: once; CDR3 protein: CASNDRGASYGYTF; CDR3 DNA: TGTGCCAGCAATGACCGGGGGGCCTCCTATGGCTACACCTTC
J gene: TRBJ2-2; D gene: TRBD1; V gene: TRBV28; clone size: .; CDR3 protein: CASSLTGGTGELFF; CDR3 DNA: TGTGCCAGCAGTTTAACAGGGGGAACCGGGGAGCTGTTTTTT
J gene: TRBJ1-1; D gene: .; V gene: TRBV3-1/TRBV3-2; clone size: .; CDR3 protein: CASSHFRGNTEAFF; CDR3 DNA: TGTGCCAGCAGCCATTTTAGGGGCAACACTGAAGCTTTCTTT
J gene: TRBJ1-6; D gene: TRBD1; V gene: TRBV27; clone size: .; CDR3 protein: CASSPTGGKINPPLHF; CDR3 DNA: TGTGCCAGCAGTCCTACAGGGGGCAAAATCAATCCACCCCTCCACTTT
J gene: TRBJ2-1; D gene: TRBD2; V gene: TRBV5-4; clone size: once; CDR3 protein: CASSLDGGAFRVSNEQFF; CDR3 DNA: TGTGCCAGCAGCTTGGACGGGGGGGCGTTTCGGGTATCCAATGAGCAGTTCTTC
J gene: TRBJ2-3; D gene: TRBD2; V gene: TRBV10-1; clone size: .; CDR3 protein: CASSGSGGFTDTQYF; CDR3 DNA: TGCGCCAGCAGCGGGAGCGGGGGGTTCACAGATACGCAGTATTTT
J gene: TRBJ2-5; D gene: TRBD1; V gene: TRBV7-8; clone size: few; CDR3 protein: CASSRRTGPQETQYF; CDR3 DNA: TGTGCCAGCAGTCGGCGGACAGGTCCCCAAGAGACCCAGTACTTC
J gene: TRBJ2-7; D gene: .; V gene: TRBV15; clone size: .; CDR3 protein: CATSRDPAKQRFSYEQYF; CDR3 DNA: TGTGCCACCAGCAGAGATCCCGCAAAGCAGCGATTCTCCTACGAGCAGTACTTC
J gene: TRBJ2-7; D gene: TRBD1; V gene: TRBV28; clone size: .; CDR3 protein: CASSFPGGAGYEQYF; CDR3 DNA: TGTGCCAGCAGTTTCCCAGGGGGCGCGGGATACGAGCAGTACTTC
J gene: TRBJ1-6; D gene: TRBD1; V gene: TRBV18; clone size: few; CDR3 protein: CASSPNRQGYNSPLHF; CDR3 DNA: TGTGCCAGCTCACCTAACCGACAGGGCTATAATTCACCCCTCCACTTT
J gene: TRBJ2-7; D gene: .; V gene: TRBV7-6; clone size: .; CDR3 protein: CASSFPGLDEQYF; CDR3 DNA: TGTGCCAGCAGCTTTCCAGGGTTGGACGAGCAGTACTTC
J gene: TRBJ1-6; D gene: TRBD1; V gene: TRBV4-1; clone size: .; CDR3 protein: CASSQEGTGPSPLHF; CDR3 DNA: TGCGCCAGCAGCCAGGAGGGGACAGGGCCTTCACCCCTCCACTTT
J gene: TRBJ1-1; D gene: .; V gene: TRBV5-1; clone size: .; CDR3 protein: CASSLDGGDTEAFF; CDR3 DNA: TGCGCCAGCAGCTTGGATGGAGGTGACACTGAAGCTTTCTTT
J gene: TRBJ1-1; D gene: .; V gene: TRBV16; clone size: few; CDR3 protein: CASSRGPGGTEAFF; CDR3 DNA: TGTGCCAGCAGCCGAGGGCCGGGGGGTACTGAAGCTTTCTTT
J gene: TRBJ1-2; D gene: TRBD1; V gene: TRBV12-3/TRBV12-4; clone size: .; CDR3 protein: CASSSTGVRGYTF; CDR3 DNA: TGTGCCAGCAGTTCGACAGGGGTTCGAGGCTACACCTTC
J gene: TRBJ1-2; D gene: TRBD1; V gene: TRBV15; clone size: .; CDR3 protein: CATSSTGQGGGYTF; CDR3 DNA: TGTGCCACCAGCAGTACGGGACAGGGAGGTGGCTACACCTTC
J gene: TRBJ1-1; D gene: .; V gene: TRBV5-1; clone size: .; CDR3 protein: CASSLEGWGVEAFF; CDR3 DNA: TGCGCCAGCAGCTTGGAAGGGTGGGGGGTTGAAGCTTTCTTT
J gene: TRBJ2-1; D gene: .; V gene: TRBV27; clone size: .; CDR3 protein: CASRGQGTYNEQFF; CDR3 DNA: TGTGCCAGCAGAGGTCAGGGGACCTACAATGAGCAGTTCTTC
J gene: TRBJ2-7; D gene: .; V gene: TRBV7-3; clone size: .; CDR3 protein: CASSNRTGRGPSYEQYF; CDR3 DNA: TGTGCCAGCAGCAACCGGACTGGGCGGGGGCCCTCCTACGAGCAGTACTTC
J gene: TRBJ1-2; D gene: .; V gene: TRBV9; clone size: .; CDR3 protein: CASSVVGGDYGYTF; CDR3 DNA: TGTGCCAGCAGCGTAGTGGGAGGGGACTATGGCTACACCTTC
J gene: TRBJ1-5; D gene: TRBD1; V gene: TRBV2; clone size: .; CDR3 protein: CASSATGTGYQPQHF; CDR3 DNA: TGTGCCAGCAGTGCCACCGGGACAGGCTATCAGCCCCAGCATTTT
J gene: TRBJ1-4; D gene: .; V gene: TRBV11-2; clone size: once; CDR3 protein: CASSLGLNPGVGGEKLFF; CDR3 DNA: TGTGCCAGCAGCCTAGGGCTAAACCCGGGAGTAGGAGGTGAAAAACTGTTTTTT
J gene: TRBJ1-5; D gene: .; V gene: TRBV6-2/TRBV6-3; clone size: .; CDR3 protein: CASSYSGGGQPQHF; CDR3 DNA: TGTGCCAGCAGTTACAGCGGGGGAGGTCAGCCCCAGCATTTT
J gene: TRBJ1-1; D gene: .; V gene: TRBV29-1; clone size: once; CDR3 protein: CSGQLDYYTEAFF; CDR3 DNA: TGCAGCGGACAGTTGGACTATTACACTGAAGCTTTCTTT